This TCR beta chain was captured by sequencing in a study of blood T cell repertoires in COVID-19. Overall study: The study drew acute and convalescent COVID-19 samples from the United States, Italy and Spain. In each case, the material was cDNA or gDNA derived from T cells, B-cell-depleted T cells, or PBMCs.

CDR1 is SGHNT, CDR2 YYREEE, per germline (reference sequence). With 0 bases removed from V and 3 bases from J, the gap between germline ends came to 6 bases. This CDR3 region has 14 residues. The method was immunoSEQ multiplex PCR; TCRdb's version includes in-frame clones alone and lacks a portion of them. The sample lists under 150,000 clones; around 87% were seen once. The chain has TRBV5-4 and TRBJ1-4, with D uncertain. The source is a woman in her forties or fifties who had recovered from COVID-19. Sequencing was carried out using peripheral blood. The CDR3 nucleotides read TGTGCCAGCAGCTTGGGGCAGGCTAATGAAAAACTGTTTTTT. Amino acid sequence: CASSLGQANEKLFF.